Listed here are 10 T cell receptor beta chains from one sample, sequenced in a study of blood T cells in healthy people across ages. Combining a sample-barcoded 5' primer with a J-beta primer mix, a second PCR ran for roughly 7 to 12 cycles. TCRdb fed the 5' RACE reads into MiXCR, producing one record per CDR3 protein. The sample consists of under 1,100,000 distinct CDR3 sequences, roughly a quarter of them appearing once. The same specimen was also included in a second study, on T cells of mothers and their children.

Input material: blood. The receptors were gathered from a girl aged 2 to 9 in good health.

This clonotype was seen only a few times. The chain links TRBV29-1 to TRBJ1-2, with no clear D. This CDR3 has 16 amino acids. CDR1 and CDR2 (germline): SQVTM, ANQGSEA. The V and J ends lost 6 bases and 4 bases respectively, with 24 bases between them. The CDR3 DNA follows: TGCAGCGTCTGGCGAACCGGGGAGCAGGTTAGCTATGGCTACACCTTC. Its protein product is CSVWRTGEQVSYGYTF.

J is TRBJ2-2 and V is TRBV7-9, with D unresolved. The germline V gene has CDR1 SEHNR and CDR2 FQNEAQ (reference sequence). CDR3 size: 15 residues. Trimming removed 1 base at V and 4 bases at J, with 10 bases between. The DNA for the CDR3 is TGTGCCAGCAGCTTAGTATCAGGATTCACCGGGGAGCTGTTTTTT. Encoded protein: CASSLVSGFTGELFF.

This clonotype has a handful of counts. This chain joins TRBV12-3 or TRBV12-4 and TRBJ2-3, with D uncertain. The V end lost 5 bases, the J end lost 6 bases, and 12 bases lay between the germline ends. This CDR3 has 13 residues. In DNA, the CDR3 is TGTGCCAGCAGTCCCAGTAGTGGTGATACGCAGTATTTT. This translates into CASSPSSGDTQYF.

The V and J genes are TRBV28 and TRBJ2-3, with D possibly being TRBD2 (6 bases). CDR3 length: 13 residues. The V and J ends lost 8 bases and 2 bases respectively, with 11 bases between them. The V gene's germline CDR1 is MDHEN and CDR2 SYDVKM. CDR3 coding DNA: TGTGCCAGCCAGACTAGTCCCACAGATACGCAGTATTTT. Translated, it gives CASQTSPTDTQYF.

This clonotype has just a few counts. This sequence joins TRBV7-8 and TRBJ2-5; 8 bases map to TRBD2. CDR1 and CDR2 from the germline V gene are SGHVS and FQNEAQ. The V and J ends lost 5 bases and 0 bases, in that order; junction bases with no gene match: 14. This CDR3 has 18 residues. CDR3 nucleotides: TGTGCCAGCAGCCGCTCGAGAGCGGGGGCGATATACCAAGAGACCCAGTACTTC. Protein: CASSRSRAGAIYQETQYF.

Comments on this clonotype: Relative to the germline gene, one junction end is altered; a read error may explain this. J is TRBJ1-1 and V is TRBV6-5; TRBD1 agrees at 7 bases. Germline V lookup: CDR1 MNHEY, CDR2 SVGAGI. CDR3 length: 17 residues. In DNA form, the CDR3 reads TGCGCCAGCAGCCTATGGGGGTTGACAGGGATGAATACTGAAGCTTTCTTT. Its translation is CASSLWGLTGMNTEAFF.

This clonotype turned up a few times. The chain combines TRBV7-3 with TRBJ2-1; no clear D. The CDR3 contains 16 residues. Trimming left V 5 bases short and J 0 bases short, with 14 bases between. Germline V gene data show CDR1 as SGHTA and CDR2 as FQGTGA. The CDR3: CASSKGWHSSYNEQFF. The CDR3 DNA reads TGTGCCAGCAGCAAGGGCTGGCATAGCTCCTACAATGAGCAGTTCTTC.

The chain is built from TRBV20-1 and TRBJ2-2; 12 bases fit TRBD2. V shed 3 bases and J 4 bases; nucleotides not matched to a gene: 6. CDR3 length: 16 amino acids. The V gene's germline CDR1 is DFQATT and CDR2 SNEGSKA (reference sequence). The DNA for the CDR3 is TGCAGTGCTAGGGACCGGACTAGCGGGGCCACCGGGGAGCTGTTTTTT. Translating gives CSARDRTSGATGELFF.

About this clonotype: The junction does not match germline at one end; this may be a read error. This chain links TRBV6-5 with TRBJ2-5; maybe TRBD2 (5 bases). The CDR3 covers 16 residues. Germline CDR1 reads MNHEY; CDR2 reads SVGAGI. This CDR3 reads CASSYSFLNEAGEQYF. The CDR3 DNA reads TGTGCCAGCAGTTACTCGTTTTTAAACGAGGCGGGCGAGCAGTACTTT.

CDR3 in amino acids: CASRDASSYNEQFF. The CDR3 region has the DNA TGTGCCAGCCGGGACGCAAGCTCCTACAATGAGCAGTTCTTC. The chain is built from TRBV2 and TRBJ2-1; D may correspond to TRBD1 or TRBD2 (5 bases each). CDR1 is SNHLY, CDR2 FYNNEI, per germline. This CDR3 comprises 14 residues. V lost 8 bases, J lost 0 bases, and 11 bases lay in between.